This T cell receptor (beta chain) was documented in a study of blood T cell repertoires in COVID-19. Whole-study context: Collection of acute and convalescent COVID-19 samples took place in the United States, Italy and Spain. PBMCs, B-cell-depleted T cells, or T cells provided the cDNA or gDNA that made up the material.

V was cut by 2 bases and J by 2 bases, with 13 bases left in between. Germline V gene data show CDR1 as SNHLY and CDR2 as FYNNEI. CDR3 length equals 15 residues. Under the authors' procedure: How many nucleated cells were present was estimated from reference gene primer amplification. Sequencing used immunoSEQ multiplex PCR; TCRdb keeps in-frame clones, though not all of them. V and J calls and clone size are those listed in that table; D and trimming were worked out from the DNA. This table holds around 39,000 clones, roughly 89% found once. The rearrangement uses TRBV2 and TRBJ2-7, with unresolved D. Input material: peripheral blood. This TCR was recovered from a man between 60 and 70 years old with active COVID-19. CDR3 sequence reads: CASSEIVTDPYEQYF. For the CDR3, the DNA is TGTGCCAGCAGTGAAATTGTAACAGATCCCTACGAGCAGTACTTC.